This record concerns one T cell receptor (beta chain) sequence. The antigen is not known. The final CDR3 position lacks the conserved phenylalanine or tryptophan, pointing to a likely read error. It is unclear where the CDR3 begins or ends on the DNA, so no DNA is shown, and the CDR3 is as TCRdb lists it. This sample was taken from a study of T-cell memory formation after mild COVID-19. Broader study findings: Among clones contracting day 15 to 85, CD4/CD8 was balanced, whereas later expanders leaned CD4+. Contracting clones localized mainly to CM and EM when CD4+ and mainly to EMRA when CD8+.

Employing constant-segment primers, 5'RACE generated TCR alpha and TCR beta cDNA libraries bearing sample barcodes and UMIs. TCRdb redid the calling of the 5' RACE reads with MiXCR, one entry per CDR3 protein. The sample has hundreds of thousands of distinct CDR3 sequences, roughly 15% seen once. The CDR3 is 14 residues long, ends included. Germline lookup yields CDR1 SGHRS and CDR2 YFSETQ. V and J are TRBV5-1 and TRBJ2-7; the D call of TRBD1 is as the table states it, not checked on the DNA. The TCR originated in a man younger than 35 who had mild COVID-19 (a few samples of this study predate the infection). Cell type and time point are not known. The sample was PBMCs or a T cell subset sorted from them (not recorded which). The CDR3 sequence: CASSIGPGQEKKYL.